These 24 T cell receptor beta chains were sequenced from one sample in a study of blood T cell repertoires in COVID-19. Clones were sequenced by immunoSEQ multiplex PCR, and TCRdb holds only the in-frame ones, with some missing. The repertoire has 150,000 to 200,000 clones, around 83% of them found once; the top ten carry approximately 1.5%. Sample: peripheral blood. The receptor source for this set is a human donor in a cohort sampled during active COVID-19.

This clone has more than one count but fewer than ten. The chain has TRBV11-2 and TRBJ2-7; 10 bases are a match to TRBD2. CDR1 and CDR2 from the germline V gene are SGHAT and FQNNGV. After removal of 2 bases from V and 0 bases from J, the junction contained 10 bases not matched to a gene. The CDR3 sequence is 18 residues long. CDR3 DNA: TGTGCCAGCAGCTTAATTATATTGGGACTAGCGAGCTCCTACGAGCAGTACTTC. Protein: CASSLIILGLASSYEQYF.

This chain uses TRBV5-1 with TRBJ2-7, with TRBD2 as a possible D gene (6 bases). Germline CDR1 is SGHRS and CDR2 is YFSETQ. The CDR3 consists of 13 residues. Deletions cut 0 bases from V and 6 bases from J, with 10 bases between. The CDR3 bases are TGCGCCAGCAGCTTGGACGGGGGACGCGAGCAGTACTTC. Its translation is CASSLDGGREQYF.

J is TRBJ2-7 and V is TRBV28; a possible D gene is TRBD2 (5 bases). The CDR3 extends over 13 amino acids. V was pared by 10 bases and J by 3 bases, with 16 bases between. The germline CDR1 and CDR2 sequences are MDHEN and SYDVKM. The CDR3 region has the DNA TGTGCCATCGGACCCGGGATGAACTACGAGCAGTACTTC. Residues: CAIGPGMNYEQYF.

This sequence joins TRBV19 and TRBJ2-1; 9 bases match TRBD2. Germline trimming cut 5 bases from V and 6 bases from J; bases unmatched to any gene: 8. The CDR3 has 15 amino acids. Germline CDR1 and CDR2: LNHDA and SQIVND (reference sequence). This chain's CDR3 is CASSLLAGVSNEQFF. CDR3 DNA sequence: TGTGCCAGTAGTTTACTAGCGGGCGTGTCCAATGAGCAGTTCTTC.

The chain recombines TRBV6-2 or TRBV6-3 with TRBJ2-7; TRBD1 aligns across 7 bases. Looked up from germline, CDR1 is MNHEY and CDR2 is SVGEGT. The J segment lost 5 bases and the V segment lost 0 bases, leaving 10 bases of the junction unmatched. The CDR3 consists of 16 residues. The CDR3 spells CASSYSPETGTHEQYF. CDR3 bases: TGTGCCAGCAGTTACTCGCCTGAGACAGGGACCCACGAGCAGTACTTC.

This chain uses TRBV6-4 with TRBJ2-1, with TRBD2 as a possible D gene (7 bases). Trimming left V 0 bases short and J 8 bases short, with 14 bases between. Germline lookup yields CDR1 MRHNA and CDR2 SNTAGT. CDR3 length: 15 residues. The chain's CDR3 is CASSDSRGGGDEQFF. The CDR3 coding sequence is TGTGCCAGCAGTGACTCGCGGGGAGGGGGGGATGAGCAGTTCTTC.

The chain links TRBV13 to TRBJ1-5; 7 bases match TRBD1. Germline CDR1 reads PRHDT; CDR2 reads FYEKMQ (reference sequence). The CDR3 totals 16 residues. V was pared by 3 bases and J by 4 bases, with 9 bases of the junction left unmatched. CDR3 nucleotide sequence: TGTGCCAGCAGCTTTCGTCGACAGGGTGGAAATCAGCCCCAGCATTTT. Translation: CASSFRRQGGNQPQHF.

The chain is built from TRBV5-1 and TRBJ2-7; D is undetermined. The CDR3 has 15 residues. Per germline, CDR1 SGHRS and CDR2 YFSETQ. Trimming took 0 bases from V and 0 from J, leaving 10 bases between them. DNA for the CDR3: TGCGCCAGCAGCTTGGATCCTTTTAGCTCCTACGAGCAGTACTTC. Encoded protein: CASSLDPFSSYEQYF.

J is TRBJ2-7 and V is TRBV5-1; TRBD2 matches at 9 bases. The CDR3 is 13 amino acids. The germline CDR1 and CDR2 sequences are SGHRS and YFSETQ. The trim removed 4 bases at V and 2 bases at J, leaving 1 base unmatched. DNA for the CDR3: TGCGCCAGCAGCCTAGCGGGACCCTACGAGCAGTACTTC. Translating it yields CASSLAGPYEQYF.

This sequence joins TRBV9 and TRBJ2-3, with unresolved D. The germline V gene has CDR1 SGDLS and CDR2 YYNGEE. The CDR3 spans 17 residues. Trimming took 4 bases from V and 4 from J, leaving 22 bases between them. CDR3 sequence: CASSSRVTGGSPDTQYF. The CDR3 DNA is TGTGCCAGCAGCAGCCGTGTAACGGGTGGAAGCCCAGATACGCAGTATTTT.

This rearrangement joins TRBV11-3 to TRBJ2-5, with 7 bases fitting TRBD1. The J segment lost 2 bases and the V segment lost 5 bases, leaving 11 bases of the junction unmatched. The CDR3 is 16 amino acids. Per the germline V gene, CDR1 is SGHNT and CDR2 is YENEEA. The CDR3 spells CASSENRGFGQETQYF. The CDR3 DNA follows: TGTGCCAGCAGCGAAAACAGGGGTTTCGGGCAAGAGACCCAGTACTTC.

The rearrangement uses TRBV28 and TRBJ1-2; D gene unclear. Germline CDR1 and CDR2: MDHEN and SYDVKM. Trimming pared 6 bases from V and 2 bases from J, leaving 13 bases between. The CDR3 loop spans 14 amino acids. The CDR3 loop reads CASSLGPPNYGYTF. CDR3 nucleotide sequence: TGTGCCAGCAGCCTAGGCCCCCCCAACTATGGCTACACCTTC.

V usage is TRBV5-4 and J usage is TRBJ1-2, with TRBD1 identical over 7 bases. V was clipped by 3 bases and J by 4 bases; unmatched bases: 3. The CDR3 has 13 residues. Germline lookup yields CDR1 SGHNT and CDR2 YYREEE (reference sequence). The CDR3 bases are TGTGCCAGCAGCTCGGACAGGAGCTATGGCTACACCTTC. Its translation is CASSSDRSYGYTF.

The table lists this clone with a count of one. This chain links TRBV11-3 with TRBJ2-1; 8 bases match TRBD2. Losses at the gene ends were 5 bases for V and 7 bases for J; bases not matched to a gene: 10. In germline, CDR1 is SGHNT, CDR2 YENEEA. This CDR3 has 15 residues. The CDR3 region has the DNA TGTGCCAGCAGCCACGGGAGGGGGGGCGAGAATGAGCAGTTCTTC. This codes for CASSHGRGGENEQFF.

This clone was seen more than once but under ten times. This chain joins TRBV10-1 and TRBJ2-7, with TRBD1 matching over 8 bases. Germline V gene lookup returns CDR1 WNHNN and CDR2 SYGVQD (reference sequence). V shed 6 bases and J 2 bases; nucleotides not matched to a gene: 9. The CDR3 is 15 residues long. CDR3 residues: CASSAGQGPPYEQYF. In DNA, the CDR3 is TGCGCCAGCAGCGCTGGACAGGGCCCTCCCTACGAGCAGTACTTC.

The chain joins TRBV6-5 to TRBJ1-2; 7 bases match TRBD1. This CDR3 has 15 amino acids. J gave up 4 bases and V 1 base, and 6 bases lay outside the gene matches. Germline CDR1 MNHEY, CDR2 SVGAGI. The CDR3 loop is CASSYFGQEPYGYTF. As DNA, the CDR3 is TGTGCCAGCAGTTACTTCGGACAGGAGCCCTATGGCTACACCTTC.

The rearrangement joins TRBV14 to TRBJ2-1; D ambiguous. CDR1 and CDR2 (germline): SGHDN, FVKESK. Trimming took off 2 bases at V and 4 bases at J, with 12 bases between the two ends. The CDR3 consists of 15 residues. CDR3 nucleotide sequence: TGTGCCAGCAGCCAACTCCCGACTGCTTACAATGAGCAGTTCTTC. As protein: CASSQLPTAYNEQFF. Together with reference TRBV14 and TRBJ2-1, the CDR3 gives the full variable domain: EAGVTQFPSHSVIEKGQTVTLRCDPISGHDNLYWYRRVMGKEIKFLLHFVKESKQDESGMPNNRFLAERTGGTYSTLKVQPAELEDSGVYFCASSQLPTAYNEQFFGPGTRLTVL.

The J gene is TRBJ2-7, the V gene TRBV6-5; possibly TRBD1 for D (8 bases). This CDR3 contains 13 residues. Trimming cost V 11 bases and J 2 bases, with 16 bases left between them. Per germline, CDR1 MNHEY and CDR2 SVGAGI. CDR3 coding DNA: TGTGCCGCCAGACAGGGGAGGGCCTACGAGCAGTACTTC. It translates to CAARQGRAYEQYF.

The rearrangement uses TRBV12-5 and TRBJ2-5; 9 nucleotides agree with TRBD2. Trimming removed 2 bases from V and 0 bases from J; junction bases left unmatched: 4. The CDR3 sequence is 16 residues long. Germline CDR1 LGHNT, CDR2 FRNRAP. The CDR3 protein is CASGLLAGGYQETQYF. CDR3 in DNA: TGTGCTAGTGGTTTGTTGGCGGGGGGGTACCAAGAGACCCAGTACTTC.

The chain combines TRBV7-2 with TRBJ2-7, with D maybe TRBD2 (6 bases). The CDR3 consists of 15 residues. Trimming left V 5 bases short and J 2 bases short, with 16 bases between. The germline V gene has CDR1 SGHTA and CDR2 FQGNSA. In DNA, the CDR3 is TGTGCCAGCAGCAGACTAGGGGTGGGGACCTACGAGCAGTACTTC. Its protein is CASSRLGVGTYEQYF.

The chain combines TRBV4-3 with TRBJ1-1; 10 nucleotides match TRBD1. CDR3 length equals 15 residues. V was pared by 3 bases and J by 4 bases, with 5 bases of the junction left unmatched. CDR1 is LGHNA and CDR2 is YSLEER in the germline V gene. CDR3 protein: CASSQRDRGITEAFF. DNA of the CDR3: TGCGCCAGCAGCCAGCGGGACAGGGGAATCACTGAAGCTTTCTTT.

This chain connects TRBV10-1 to TRBJ2-7, with 8 bases aligning to TRBD2. This CDR3 contains 14 residues. The germline CDR1 and CDR2 sequences are WNHNN and SYGVQD (reference sequence). The V gene end was trimmed by 4 bases and the J gene end by 2 bases; junction bases not matched to a gene: 4. CDR3 DNA: TGCGCCAGCAGTGCCAGCGGGGGCCCCTACGAGCAGTACTTC. It translates to CASSASGGPYEQYF.

The V and J genes are TRBV5-6 and TRBJ2-5, with TRBD1 matching over 8 bases. The CDR3 length is 16 residues. CDR1 is SGHDT and CDR2 is YYEEEE in the germline V gene. Trimming removed 2 bases from V and 2 bases from J; junction bases left unmatched: 8. The CDR3 DNA reads as TGTGCCAGCAGCTTCAAAACTACAGGGGGTCAAGAGACCCAGTACTTC. This translates into CASSFKTTGGQETQYF.

This clone has only one observation. V gene TRBV7-8 combines with J gene TRBJ1-3, with no clear D. Germline-derived CDR1 and CDR2 are SGHVS and FQNEAQ. V lost 1 base and J 0 bases, leaving 4 bases between the germline ends. The CDR3 has 14 amino acids. As DNA, the CDR3 is TGTGCCAGCAGCTTAGGGCCCTCTGGAAACACCATATATTTT. Protein sequence: CASSLGPSGNTIYF.